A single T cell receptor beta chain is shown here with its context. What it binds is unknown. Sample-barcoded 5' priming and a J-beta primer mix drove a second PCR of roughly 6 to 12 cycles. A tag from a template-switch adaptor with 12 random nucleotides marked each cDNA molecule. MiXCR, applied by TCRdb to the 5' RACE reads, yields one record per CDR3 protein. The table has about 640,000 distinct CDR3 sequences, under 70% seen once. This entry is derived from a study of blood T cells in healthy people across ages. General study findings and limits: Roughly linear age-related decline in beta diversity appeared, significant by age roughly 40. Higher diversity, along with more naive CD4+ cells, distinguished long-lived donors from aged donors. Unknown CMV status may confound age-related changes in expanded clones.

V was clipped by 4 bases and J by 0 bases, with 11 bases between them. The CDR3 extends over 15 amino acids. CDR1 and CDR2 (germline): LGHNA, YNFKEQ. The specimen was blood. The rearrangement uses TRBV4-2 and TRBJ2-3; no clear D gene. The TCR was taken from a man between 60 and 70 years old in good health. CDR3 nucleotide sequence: TGTGCCAGCAGCCGAAGGTGGGGAAGCACAGATACGCAGTATTTT. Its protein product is CASSRRWGSTDTQYF.